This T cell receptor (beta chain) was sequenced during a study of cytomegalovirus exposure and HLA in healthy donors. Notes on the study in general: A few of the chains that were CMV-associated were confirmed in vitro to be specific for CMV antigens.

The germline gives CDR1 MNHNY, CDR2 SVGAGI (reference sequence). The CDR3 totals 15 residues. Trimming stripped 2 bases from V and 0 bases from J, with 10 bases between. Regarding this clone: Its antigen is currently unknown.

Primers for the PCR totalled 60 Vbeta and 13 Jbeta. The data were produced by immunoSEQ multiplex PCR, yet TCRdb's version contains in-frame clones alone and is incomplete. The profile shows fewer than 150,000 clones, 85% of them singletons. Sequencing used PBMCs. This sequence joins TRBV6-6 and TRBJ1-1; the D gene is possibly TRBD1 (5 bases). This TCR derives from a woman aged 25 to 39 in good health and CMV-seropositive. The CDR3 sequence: CASSYLGLLNTEAFF. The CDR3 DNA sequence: TGTGCCAGCAGTTACCTGGGGCTCTTGAACACTGAAGCTTTCTTT.